This T cell receptor (beta chain) was recorded in a study of blood T cell repertoires in COVID-19. In the study overall: COVID-19 samples from acute and convalescent phases originated in the United States, Italy and Spain. PBMCs, B-cell-depleted T cells, or T cells provided the cDNA or gDNA that made up the material.

The germline V gene encodes CDR1 KGHDR and CDR2 SFDVKD. The CDR3 runs 13 residues. Trimming pared 6 bases from V and 3 bases from J, leaving 10 bases between. In the original processing: Estimated nucleated cell counts came from reference gene primer amplification. Method: immunoSEQ multiplex PCR; TCRdb's copy keeps in-frame clones and lacks some. V and J calls and clone size follow that table, whereas D and trimming were derived from the DNA. The top ten hold roughly a third of the sample, which has about 100,000 clones, 70% to 80% seen once. The chain uses TRBV24-1 and TRBJ1-2, with D maybe TRBD1 (5 bases). The clonotype comes from a man aged 70-80 years with active or convalescent COVID-19. The sample consisted of peripheral blood. The CDR3 coding sequence is TGTGCCACCAGTACGACAGAAGACTATGGCTACACCTTC. This translates into CATSTTEDYGYTF.